This T cell receptor beta chain was identified in a study of cytomegalovirus exposure and HLA in healthy donors. Study findings and constraints: Most observed TCR sequences were rare, whereas some public TCRs were detected in many donors.

Sequenced by immunoSEQ multiplex PCR; TCRdb stores in-frame clones only, minus some. Among 200,000 or so clones listed, 75% to 85% were seen once. This CDR3 has 13 residues. Germline assignment: CDR1 SGHDN and CDR2 FVKESK. Between the trimmed V and J ends, which lost 1 base and 8 bases, there was a span of 11 bases. As to this clone: Its specificity is unknown.

Source material: PBMCs. The clonotype originates from a woman aged 30 to 39 in good health and CMV-seropositive. This rearrangement joins TRBV14 to TRBJ1-1, with D unresolved. CDR3 in amino acids: CASSQGPGLEAFF. The CDR3 DNA sequence: TGTGCCAGCAGCCAAGGTCCGGGTTTAGAAGCTTTCTTT.